These 13 T cell receptor beta chains were sequenced from one sample in a study of a mutant IDH1 vaccine in newly diagnosed glioma (dated by TCRdb to the early 2020s). Library construction relied on the immunoSEQ multiplex PCR assay. Imported from immuneACCESS, the table was reduced by TCRdb to in-frame sequences with V and J called. These copies leave out some clones; in studies compared against another copy, an unresolved V gene accounts for under half, and the cause of the remainder is not known. The sample yields 40,000 to 45,000 clones; about 86% were counted once. The ten largest make up approximately 4.7% of the sample. Their antigens are not known. This specimen's time point label, interpreted: week 35, safety follow-up. A 20-mer mutant IDH1 peptide at 300 micrograms in Montanide made up each vaccine dose, which was injected subcutaneously together with topical imiquimod. Sequenced material: PBMCs, taken from a glioma patient whose treatment included an IDH1 peptide vaccine. The receptors stem from a woman in her 40s with glioma. Some clones in this sample may be carry-over from other donors' samples.

The chain employs TRBV27 and TRBJ1-5, with unresolved D. The V end lost 8 bases, the J end lost 0 bases, and 8 bases lay between the germline ends. Germline CDR1 MNHEY, CDR2 SMNVEV (reference sequence). The CDR3 is 13 residues long. CDR3 in amino acids: CASRDYSNQPQHF. The CDR3 DNA reads TGTGCCAGCCGAGATTATAGCAATCAGCCCCAGCATTTT.

V usage is TRBV7-2 and J usage is TRBJ1-2; D may be TRBD1 (6 bases). V dropped 5 bases and J dropped 8 bases, with 12 bases sitting between them. Germline CDR1 is SGHTA and CDR2 is FQGNSA. The CDR3 extends over 12 amino acids. The DNA for the CDR3 is TGTGCCAGCAGCCTCAGGGGCGGGGGCTACACCTTC. Its protein product is CASSLRGGGYTF.

This rearrangement joins TRBV29-1 to TRBJ1-5; D perhaps matches TRBD1 (5 bases). Per germline, CDR1 SQVTM and CDR2 ANQGSEA. Trimming took off 7 bases at V and 4 bases at J, with 11 bases between the two ends. The CDR3 is made up of 12 amino acids. CDR3 DNA sequence: TGCAGCGCGGGACGCGGTAATCAGCCCCAGCATTTT. Translating gives CSAGRGNQPQHF. Together with reference TRBV29-1 and TRBJ1-5, the CDR3 gives the full variable domain: SAVISQKPSRDICQRGTSLTIQCQVDSQVTMMFWYRQQPGQSLTLIATANQGSEATYESGFVIDKFPISRPNLTFSTLTVSNMSPEDSSIYLCSAGRGNQPQHFGDGTRLSIL.

This clone was observed a single time. The V and J genes are TRBV7-8 and TRBJ1-6, with 11 bases that match TRBD1. This CDR3 spans 16 amino acids. Germline assignment: CDR1 SGHVS and CDR2 FQNEAQ. V was clipped by 5 bases and J by 9 bases; unmatched bases: 9. The CDR3 DNA follows: TGTGCCAGCAGCCCAAGAGGGACAGGGGGTGGTTCACCCCTCCACTTT. This gives the protein CASSPRGTGGGSPLHF. Using reference TRBV7-8 and TRBJ1-6 for the parts outside the CDR3, the full variable domain is GAGVSQSPRYKVAKRGQDVALRCDPISGHVSLFWYQQALGQGPEFLTYFQNEAQLDKSGLPSDRFFAERPEGSVSTLKIQRTQQEDSAVYLCASSPRGTGGGSPLHFGNGTRLTVT.

The gene calls are TRBV5-1 and TRBJ1-6; TRBD1 is a possible D gene (5 bases). Looked up from germline, CDR1 is SGHRS and CDR2 is YFSETQ. V was clipped by 4 bases and J by 7 bases, with 18 bases between them. The CDR3 spans 16 residues. CDR3 bases: TGCGCCAGCAGCCAAAGAGTTCGGGCAGGGAATTCACCCCTCCACTTT. This gives the protein CASSQRVRAGNSPLHF.

V usage is TRBV6-5 and J usage is TRBJ2-3; 7 positions agree with TRBD2. This CDR3 region has 14 residues. CDR1 is MNHEY and CDR2 is SVGAGI in the germline V gene. Losses at the gene ends were 3 bases for V and 3 bases for J; bases not matched to a gene: 3. The CDR3 coding sequence is TGTGCCAGCAGTTATGGGGGAGGGACAGATACGCAGTATTTT. It yields the protein CASSYGGGTDTQYF.

V gene TRBV6-1 combines with J gene TRBJ2-1; 7 nucleotides line up with TRBD2. Germline values: CDR1 MNHNS, CDR2 SASEGT. Germline trimming cut 1 base from V and 0 bases from J; bases unmatched to any gene: 3. There are 16 residues in the CDR3. CDR3 region: CASSEGAGRSYNEQFF. CDR3 coding DNA: TGTGCCAGCAGTGAAGGAGCGGGACGCTCCTACAATGAGCAGTTCTTC.

This chain links TRBV6-5 with TRBJ1-1; a possible D gene is TRBD1 (5 bases). V gave up 4 bases and J gave up 1 base, with 10 bases separating them. This CDR3 region has 14 residues. Germline loops: CDR1 MNHEY, CDR2 SVGAGI. In nucleotides, the CDR3 is TGTGCCAGCAGTTGGGATACAGGGAACACTGAAGCTTTCTTT. Its translation is CASSWDTGNTEAFF.

In this sample, this clone turned up once. This chain links TRBV30 with TRBJ2-3; D is unclear. Germline V gene data show CDR1 as GTSNPN and CDR2 as SVGIG (reference sequence). The V end lost 1 base, the J end lost 2 bases, and 7 bases lay between the germline ends. CDR3 length equals 13 residues. CDR3 DNA sequence: TGTGCCTGGAGTGAGAGAGACACAGATACGCAGTATTTT. Translation: CAWSERDTDTQYF.

The chain couples TRBV7-2 to TRBJ1-4, with D unclear. Germline V gives CDR1 SGHTA, CDR2 FQGNSA. The length of the CDR3 is 15 residues. V was clipped by 1 base and J by 6 bases, with 12 bases between them. The CDR3 nucleotides are TGTGCCAGCAGCTTAGAAGTCGTCAGGCATGAAAAACTGTTTTTT. Its protein is CASSLEVVRHEKLFF. The full variable domain, rest sourced from reference TRBV7-2 and TRBJ1-4, is GAGVSQSPSNKVTEKGKDVELRCDPISGHTALYWYRQSLGQGLEFLIYFQGNSAPDKSGLPSDRFSAERTGGSVSTLTIQRTQQEDSAVYLCASSLEVVRHEKLFFGSGTQLSVL.

This clone was counted between two and nine times. The J gene is TRBJ1-4, the V gene TRBV5-4; 7 bases map to TRBD1. J was trimmed by 4 bases and V by 5 bases; bases with no gene match: 8. CDR1 and CDR2 from the germline V gene are SGHNT and YYREEE (reference sequence). CDR3 length equals 15 residues. CDR3 sequence reads: CASSRDRGLNEKLFF. CDR3 in DNA: TGTGCCAGCAGTCGGGACAGAGGTCTTAATGAAAAACTGTTTTTT.

The chain combines TRBV11-2 with TRBJ1-6, with D unresolved. Germline V gene data show CDR1 as SGHAT and CDR2 as FQNNGV. The CDR3 loop spans 15 amino acids. Between the trimmed V and J ends, which lost 5 bases and 5 bases, there was a span of 13 bases. The CDR3 sequence is CASSPPGLNNSPLHF. In DNA, the CDR3 is TGTGCCAGCAGCCCCCCGGGTCTCAATAATTCACCCCTCCACTTT.

The genes are TRBV10-3 and TRBJ2-2; D call uncertain. Looked up from germline, CDR1 is ENHRY and CDR2 is SYGVKD. This CDR3 region has 13 residues. Trimming removed 10 bases from V and 1 base from J, with 10 bases in between. The CDR3 nucleotides are TGTGCCACCTCCGGTCTGAACACCGGGGAGCTGTTTTTT. Translated: CATSGLNTGELFF.